This passage covers 28 T cell receptor beta chains from one sample sequenced in a study of regulatory and conventional T cells in RAG deficiency. The table came from immunoSEQ multiplex PCR; TCRdb's copy has only in-frame clones and leaves some out. The sample holds roughly 7,800 clones, 80% to 95% seen once. Blood CD4+ CD25-high CD127-low regulatory T cells supplied the genomic DNA template. The same sample was also studied in work on regulatory T cells. According to that study: The primer mix had 52 TRBV and 13 TRBJ primers.

Sequencing input: CD127- CD25+ CD4+ Tregs sorted from blood. The receptors were gathered from a human donor in good health.

With regard to this clone: Other DNA sequences from this sample encode an identical CDR3 as well. V and J are TRBV5-6 and TRBJ1-2; a weak D match, TRBD1 (5 bases). Germline CDR1 SGHDT, CDR2 YYEEEE. The CDR3 length is 13 residues. V was pared by 0 bases and J by 2 bases, with 5 bases between. The CDR3 region has the DNA TGTGCCAGCAGCTTGGCAGGGAACTATGGCTACACCTTC. This codes for CASSLAGNYGYTF. Looking up the rest from reference TRBV5-6 and TRBJ1-2 gives the full variable domain: DAGVTQSPTHLIKTRGQQVTLRCSPKSGHDTVSWYQQALGQGPQFIFQYYEEEERQRGNFPDRFSGHQFPNYSSELNVNALLLGDSALYLCASSLAGNYGYTFGSGTRLTVV.

The chain recombines TRBV18 with TRBJ1-6; D might be TRBD1 (6 bases). V shed 5 bases and J shed 0 bases, with 14 bases lying between them. The CDR3 is 17 residues long. Germline CDR1 and CDR2: KGHSH and LQKENI. In DNA form, the CDR3 reads TGTGCCAGCTCAGGGCGGACGGACAGCTCCTATAATTCACCCCTCCACTTT. Its translation is CASSGRTDSSYNSPLHF.

The chain recombines TRBV6-5 with TRBJ2-1; 12 bases are a match to TRBD2. The CDR3 runs 14 residues. The germline CDR1 and CDR2 sequences are MNHEY and SVGAGI. With 6 bases clipped from V and 5 bases from J, the junction kept 2 bases outside the gene matches. Here the CDR3 reads CASRRLAGDNEQFF. DNA of the CDR3: TGTGCCAGCAGACGACTAGCGGGAGACAATGAGCAGTTCTTC.

This clone was seen a few times. The gene calls are TRBV7-2 and TRBJ2-7, with unresolved D. V lost 2 bases, J lost 2 bases, and 10 bases lay in between. Germline V gene sequence: CDR1 SGHTA, CDR2 FQGNSA. The CDR3 has 14 residues. CDR3 sequence: CASSLLGGPYEQYF. The CDR3 nucleotides are TGTGCCAGCAGCTTACTCGGCGGCCCCTACGAGCAGTACTTC. Supplemented by reference TRBV7-2 and TRBJ2-7, the full variable domain reads GAGVSQSPSNKVTEKGKDVELRCDPISGHTALYWYRQSLGQGLEFLIYFQGNSAPDKSGLPSDRFSAERTGGSVSTLTIQRTQQEDSAVYLCASSLLGGPYEQYFGPGTRLTVT.

V and J are TRBV5-8 and TRBJ2-1; TRBD2 matches at 8 bases. V lost 1 base and J lost 7; bases outside the gene matches: 7. CDR1 SGHTS and CDR2 YDEGEE come from the germline V gene. CDR3 length: 15 amino acids. CDR3 DNA sequence: TGTGCCAGCAGCTTGTATCGGGGGGGCTGGAATGAGCAGTTCTTC. Translation: CASSLYRGGWNEQFF.

The chain is built from TRBV14 and TRBJ2-1; D is possibly TRBD1 (5 bases). Germline CDR1 is SGHDN and CDR2 is FVKESK. CDR3 size: 17 residues. V lost 1 base and J lost 3, with 16 bases in between. This chain's CDR3 is CASSQGGRQPRYNEQFF. CDR3 coding DNA: TGTGCCAGCAGCCAAGGTGGAAGACAGCCTCGCTACAATGAGCAGTTCTTC. The complete variable domain, with remaining parts taken from reference TRBV14 and TRBJ2-1, reads EAGVTQFPSHSVIEKGQTVTLRCDPISGHDNLYWYRRVMGKEIKFLLHFVKESKQDESGMPNNRFLAERTGGTYSTLKVQPAELEDSGVYFCASSQGGRQPRYNEQFFGPGTRLTVL.

The chain combines TRBV7-8 with TRBJ1-4, with D possibly TRBD1 on 5 matching bases. The germline V gene has CDR1 SGHVS and CDR2 FQNEAQ. The CDR3 runs 15 residues. The ends were cut back, 7 bases at V and 4 bases at J, with 16 bases in the middle. The CDR3 spells CASMNTGGNNEKLFF. For the CDR3, the DNA is TGTGCCAGCATGAACACCGGGGGAAATAATGAAAAACTGTTTTTT.

This chain links TRBV7-2 with TRBJ2-7, with D uncertain. There are 14 residues in the CDR3. Germline CDR1 reads SGHTA; CDR2 reads FQGNSA. With 2 bases removed from V and 0 bases from J, the gap between germline ends came to 8 bases. The CDR3 DNA reads TGTGCCAGCAGCTTATCCGGGTCCTCCTACGAGCAGTACTTC. It encodes CASSLSGSSYEQYF. The complete variable domain, with remaining parts taken from reference TRBV7-2 and TRBJ2-7, reads GAGVSQSPSNKVTEKGKDVELRCDPISGHTALYWYRQSLGQGLEFLIYFQGNSAPDKSGLPSDRFSAERTGGSVSTLTIQRTQQEDSAVYLCASSLSGSSYEQYFGPGTRLTVT.

The chain employs TRBV27 and TRBJ2-5, with 11 bases fitting TRBD1. V was clipped by 5 bases and J by 5 bases; unmatched bases: 4. There are 14 residues in the CDR3. The germline CDR1 and CDR2 sequences are MNHEY and SMNVEV (reference sequence). CDR3 in DNA: TGTGCCAGCAGTGGGGACAGGGGGAGCGAGACCCAGTACTTC. Its translation: CASSGDRGSETQYF.

V gene TRBV5-1 combines with J gene TRBJ1-1; TRBD1 aligns across 9 bases. Trimming at V came to 2 bases and at J to 0 bases, leaving 5 bases not matched to a gene. This CDR3 comprises 16 residues. In germline, CDR1 is SGHRS, CDR2 YFSETQ. The CDR3 nucleotides read TGCGCCAGCAGCTTAAACAGGGGGCGGATGAACACTGAAGCTTTCTTT. This sequence encodes CASSLNRGRMNTEAFF.

The chain uses TRBV19 and TRBJ2-1, with 7 bases that match TRBD2. The CDR3 is 15 residues long. V was clipped by 3 bases and J by 5 bases; unmatched bases: 7. CDR1 is LNHDA, CDR2 SQIVND, per germline (reference sequence). The CDR3 here is CASSMLGGSDNEQFF. CDR3 coding DNA: TGTGCCAGTAGTATGCTCGGCGGGAGTGACAATGAGCAGTTCTTC.

The sample holds one count of this clone. The CDR3 protein is CASSRRQGNEKLFF. The CDR3 DNA follows: TGCGCCAGCAGCCGACGACAGGGTAATGAAAAACTGTTTTTT. This sequence joins TRBV5-1 and TRBJ1-4; TRBD1 agrees at 7 bases. Germline V gene data show CDR1 as SGHRS and CDR2 as YFSETQ. Trimming removed 4 bases from V and 4 bases from J; junction bases left unmatched: 4. The CDR3 totals 14 residues.

The V and J genes are TRBV9 and TRBJ2-3; possibly TRBD2 for D (7 bases). This CDR3 comprises 14 residues. The V end was cut by 2 bases, the J end by 4 bases, with 11 bases between. CDR1 SGDLS and CDR2 YYNGEE come from the germline V gene. CDR3: CASSVRGGADTQYF. The CDR3 DNA is TGTGCCAGCAGCGTCCGAGGGGGGGCAGATACGCAGTATTTT.

The chain combines TRBV29-1 with TRBJ2-5; 11 bases align to TRBD2. Germline V gives CDR1 SQVTM, CDR2 ANQGSEA. Losses at the gene ends were 7 bases for V and 4 bases for J; bases not matched to a gene: 14. The CDR3 has 16 residues. Here the CDR3 reads CSADRLAGSSVETQYF. In DNA, the CDR3 is TGCAGCGCTGACAGACTAGCGGGGAGTTCTGTAGAGACCCAGTACTTC.

V usage is TRBV6-5 and J usage is TRBJ1-6, with 7 nucleotides matching TRBD1. CDR3 length: 14 residues. Germline lookup yields CDR1 MNHEY and CDR2 SVGAGI. With V trimmed by 5 bases and J by 6 bases, 4 bases remained unmatched. CDR3: CASSETGINSPLHF. The CDR3 region has the DNA TGTGCCAGCAGTGAGACAGGGATTAATTCACCCCTCCACTTT.

V and J are TRBV7-9 and TRBJ2-4; possibly TRBD1 for D (7 bases). Trimming left V 5 bases short and J 4 bases short, with 15 bases between. This CDR3 region has 15 residues. In germline, CDR1 is SEHNR, CDR2 FQNEAQ (reference sequence). CDR3 sequence (DNA): TGTGCCAGCAGCGGAGGGGGCGACTTTAAAAACATTCAGTACTTC. Protein: CASSGGGDFKNIQYF.

The V gene is TRBV6-1, the J gene TRBJ2-3; no firm D call. This CDR3 is built from 11 residues. The V gene lost 4 bases and the J gene lost 9 bases, with 8 bases spanning the gap. Germline values: CDR1 MNHNS, CDR2 SASEGT. DNA for the CDR3: TGTGCCAGCAGTGCCCTAGTAACGCAGTATTTT. Its translation is CASSALVTQYF.

The chain is built from TRBV6-1 and TRBJ1-1, with D maybe TRBD1 (5 bases). The CDR3 is 15 residues long. Trimming removed 4 bases from V and 1 base from J, with 13 bases in between. Germline CDR1 reads MNHNS; CDR2 reads SASEGT. The chain's CDR3 is CASSGVGRANTEAFF. The CDR3 nucleotides are TGTGCCAGCAGTGGAGTAGGCAGGGCGAACACTGAAGCTTTCTTT.

This rearrangement joins TRBV12-5 to TRBJ2-6; TRBD1 aligns across 8 bases. The CDR3 totals 21 residues. Germline V gives CDR1 LGHNT, CDR2 FRNRAP. Unmatched junction bases numbered 15, after V lost 0 bases and J lost 2 bases. The CDR3 nucleotides are TGTGCTAGTGGTTTGGTAAACAAAACCGGGACAGGCGGCCCTGGGGCCAACGTCCTGACTTTC. Protein: CASGLVNKTGTGGPGANVLTF.

The chain is built from TRBV9 and TRBJ2-7; tentatively, D is TRBD2 (6 bases). CDR3 length equals 14 residues. The germline CDR1 and CDR2 sequences are SGDLS and YYNGEE. Trimming took off 3 bases at V and 5 bases at J, with 15 bases between the two ends. The CDR3 nucleotides read TGTGCCAGCAGCGCGGGGAGGAGAATTGACGAGCAGTACTTC. Its protein product is CASSAGRRIDEQYF. Based on the CDR3 plus reference TRBV9 and TRBJ2-7, the full variable domain is DSGVTQTPKHLITATGQRVTLRCSPRSGDLSVYWYQQSLDQGLQFLIQYYNGEERAKGNILERFSAQQFPDLHSELNLSSLELGDSALYFCASSAGRRIDEQYFGPGTRLTVT.

The chain has TRBV2 and TRBJ2-5, with 7 bases matching TRBD2. Trimming cost V 7 bases and J 4 bases; bases outside gene matches: 3. This CDR3 comprises 12 residues. The germline gives CDR1 SNHLY, CDR2 FYNNEI. The CDR3 sequence: CASIPGGETQYF. The CDR3, as DNA: TGTGCCAGCATACCGGGGGGAGAGACCCAGTACTTC. Based on the CDR3 plus reference TRBV2 and TRBJ2-5, the full variable domain is EPEVTQTPSHQVTQMGQEVILRCVPISNHLYFYWYRQILGQKVEFLVSFYNNEISEKSEIFDDQFSVERPDGSNFTLKIRSTKLEDSAMYFCASIPGGETQYFGPGTRLLVL.

The CDR3 loop reads CASSPSGRPNTGELFF. The DNA for the CDR3 is TGTGCCAGCTCGCCGTCCGGGAGGCCGAACACCGGGGAGCTGTTTTTT. The gene calls are TRBV18 and TRBJ2-2; 7 nucleotides line up with TRBD2. V shed 6 bases, J shed 0 bases, and the junction held 7 bases outside the gene matches. The V gene's germline CDR1 is KGHSH and CDR2 LQKENI. This CDR3 spans 16 amino acids. Full variable domain (rest looked up from reference TRBV18 and TRBJ2-2): NAGVMQNPRHLVRRRGQEARLRCSPMKGHSHVYWYRQLPEEGLKFMVYLQKENIIDESGMPKERFSAEFPKEGPSILRIQQVVRGDSAAYFCASSPSGRPNTGELFFGEGSRLTVL.

In nucleotides, the CDR3 is TGCGCCAGCAGTTATTCCTACGAGCAGTACTTC. This codes for CASSYSYEQYF. The chain has TRBV10-1 and TRBJ2-7; D remains unclear. This CDR3 has 11 residues. The germline gives CDR1 WNHNN, CDR2 SYGVQD (reference sequence). The V end was cut by 5 bases, the J end by 1 base, with 3 bases between.

V usage is TRBV11-2 and J usage is TRBJ2-5; TRBD1 agrees at 8 bases. V lost 5 bases to trimming and J lost 3 bases; unmatched junction nucleotides: 11. Germline lookup yields CDR1 SGHAT and CDR2 FQNNGV. There are 16 residues in the CDR3. This chain's CDR3 is CASSKKTGDRKETQYF. CDR3 sequence (DNA): TGTGCCAGCAGCAAGAAGACAGGGGACAGGAAAGAGACCCAGTACTTC. The whole variable domain, filled in from reference TRBV11-2 and TRBJ2-5, reads EAGVAQSPRYKIIEKRQSVAFWCNPISGHATLYWYQQILGQGPKLLIQFQNNGVVDDSQLPKDRFSAERLKGVDSTLKIQPAKLEDSAVYLCASSKKTGDRKETQYFGPGTRLLVL.

The chain links TRBV5-4 to TRBJ1-2; 11 nucleotides align to TRBD1. Per the germline V gene, CDR1 is SGHNT and CDR2 is YYREEE (reference sequence). This CDR3 spans 15 amino acids. The ends lost 0 bases at V and 4 bases at J; junction bases unmatched: 2. The CDR3 nucleotides are TGTGCCAGCAGCTTGGGGACAGGGGGCTTCTATGGCTACACCTTC. It encodes CASSLGTGGFYGYTF.

Written as DNA, the CDR3 is TGCGCCAGCAGCCAAGAACTAAGAGGCGGCACAGATACGCAGTATTTT. Translating it yields CASSQELRGGTDTQYF. V usage is TRBV4-1 and J usage is TRBJ2-3, with D unresolved. There are 16 residues in the CDR3. V was cut by 0 bases and J by 1 base, with 11 bases left in between. Germline V gives CDR1 MGHRA, CDR2 YSYEKL.

The V and J genes are TRBV27 and TRBJ1-1; D unresolved. Trimming left V 0 bases short and J 0 bases short, with 8 bases between. The CDR3 runs 15 residues. In germline, CDR1 is MNHEY, CDR2 SMNVEV (reference sequence). CDR3 in DNA: TGTGCCAGCAGTTTATCGGCGGCGATGAACACTGAAGCTTTCTTT. Its protein product is CASSLSAAMNTEAFF.

This clone is a singleton in its sample. This rearrangement joins TRBV6-5 to TRBJ1-2; D is possibly TRBD1 (5 bases). The V gene's germline CDR1 is MNHEY and CDR2 SVGAGI. This CDR3 contains 15 residues. V lost 5 bases, J lost 0 bases, and 13 bases lay in between. The CDR3 is CASSPGGNTNYGYTF. In nucleotides, the CDR3 is TGTGCCAGCAGTCCGGGGGGGAACACTAACTATGGCTACACCTTC.